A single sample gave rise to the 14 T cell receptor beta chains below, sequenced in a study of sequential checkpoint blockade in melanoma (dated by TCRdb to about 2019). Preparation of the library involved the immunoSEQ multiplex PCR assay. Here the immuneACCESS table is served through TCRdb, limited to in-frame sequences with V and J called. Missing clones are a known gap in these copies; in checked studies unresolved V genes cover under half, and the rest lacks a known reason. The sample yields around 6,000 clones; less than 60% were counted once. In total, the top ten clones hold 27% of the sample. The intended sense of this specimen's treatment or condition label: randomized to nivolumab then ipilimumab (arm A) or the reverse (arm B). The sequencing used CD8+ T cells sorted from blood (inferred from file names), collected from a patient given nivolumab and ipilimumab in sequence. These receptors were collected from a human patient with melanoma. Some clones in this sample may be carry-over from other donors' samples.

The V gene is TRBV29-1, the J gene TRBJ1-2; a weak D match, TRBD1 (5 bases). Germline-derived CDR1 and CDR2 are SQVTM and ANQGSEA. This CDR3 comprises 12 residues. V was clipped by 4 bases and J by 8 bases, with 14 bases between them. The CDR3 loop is CSVAGQGFGYTF. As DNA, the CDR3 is TGCAGCGTTGCCGGTCAGGGTTTCGGCTACACCTTC. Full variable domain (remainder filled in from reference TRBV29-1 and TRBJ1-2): SAVISQKPSRDICQRGTSLTIQCQVDSQVTMMFWYRQQPGQSLTLIATANQGSEATYESGFVIDKFPISRPNLTFSTLTVSNMSPEDSSIYLCSVAGQGFGYTFGSGTRLTVV.

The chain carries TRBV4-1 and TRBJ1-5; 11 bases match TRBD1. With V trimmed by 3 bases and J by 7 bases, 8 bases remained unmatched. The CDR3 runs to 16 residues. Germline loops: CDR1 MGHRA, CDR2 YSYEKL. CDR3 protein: CASSQGGTGGGQPQHF. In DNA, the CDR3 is TGCGCCAGCAGCCAGGGGGGGACAGGGGGAGGGCAGCCCCAGCATTTT.

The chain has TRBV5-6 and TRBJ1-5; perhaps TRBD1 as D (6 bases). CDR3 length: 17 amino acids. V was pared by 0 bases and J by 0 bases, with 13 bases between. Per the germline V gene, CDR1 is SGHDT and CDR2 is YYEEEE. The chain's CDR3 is CASSLAMGTHSNQPQHF. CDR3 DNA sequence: TGTGCCAGCAGCTTGGCCATGGGGACACATAGCAATCAGCCCCAGCATTTT.

This chain's CDR3 is CAWSVLPGGATNYGYTF. CDR3 in DNA: TGTGCCTGGAGTGTACTACCCGGTGGGGCGACTAACTATGGCTACACCTTC. The gene calls are TRBV30 and TRBJ1-2, with D possibly TRBD1 on 5 matching bases. Trimming cost V 0 bases and J 0 bases, with 17 bases left between them. Per the germline V gene, CDR1 is GTSNPN and CDR2 is SVGIG (reference sequence). CDR3 length: 17 residues.

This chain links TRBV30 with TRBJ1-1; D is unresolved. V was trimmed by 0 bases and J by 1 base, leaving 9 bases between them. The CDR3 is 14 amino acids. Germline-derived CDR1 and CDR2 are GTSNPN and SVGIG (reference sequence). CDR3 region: CAWSVGEWNTEAFF. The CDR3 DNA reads TGTGCCTGGAGTGTTGGGGAGTGGAACACTGAAGCTTTCTTT.

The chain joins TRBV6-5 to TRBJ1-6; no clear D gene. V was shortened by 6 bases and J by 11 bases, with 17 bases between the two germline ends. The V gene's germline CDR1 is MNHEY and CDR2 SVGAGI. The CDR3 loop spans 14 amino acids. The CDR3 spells CASRSDSTTAPLHF. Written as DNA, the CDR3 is TGTGCCAGCAGGTCGGACTCCACGACGGCACCCCTCCACTTT.

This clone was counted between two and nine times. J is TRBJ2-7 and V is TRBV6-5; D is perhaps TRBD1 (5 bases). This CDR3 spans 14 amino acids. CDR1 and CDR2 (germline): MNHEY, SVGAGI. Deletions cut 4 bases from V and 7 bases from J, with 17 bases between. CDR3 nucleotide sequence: TGTGCCAGCAGTTTAACAGACAGTCTGGGGGAGCAGTACTTC. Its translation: CASSLTDSLGEQYF.

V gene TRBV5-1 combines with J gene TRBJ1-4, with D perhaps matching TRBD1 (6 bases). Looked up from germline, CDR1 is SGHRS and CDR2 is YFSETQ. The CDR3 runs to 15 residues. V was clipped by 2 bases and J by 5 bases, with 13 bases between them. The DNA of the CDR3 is TGCGCCAGCAGCTTAATGGACAGCGTAAATGAAAAACTGTTTTTT. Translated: CASSLMDSVNEKLFF.

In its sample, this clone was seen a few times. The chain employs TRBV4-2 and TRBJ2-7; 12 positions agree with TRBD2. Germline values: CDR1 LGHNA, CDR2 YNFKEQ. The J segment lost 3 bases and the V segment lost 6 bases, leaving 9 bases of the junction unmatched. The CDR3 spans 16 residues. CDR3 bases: TGTGCCAGCAGTTACTTTTCGACTAGCGGGGGCTACGAGCAGTACTTC. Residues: CASSYFSTSGGYEQYF.

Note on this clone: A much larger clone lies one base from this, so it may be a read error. CDR3 coding DNA: TGTGCCAGCAGCCCATTCTCAGGGGCTAACTATGGCTACACCTTC. It specifies CASSPFSGANYGYTF. V usage is TRBV5-6 and J usage is TRBJ1-2, with D maybe TRBD1 (6 bases). The CDR3 is made up of 15 amino acids. CDR1 and CDR2 (germline): SGHDT, YYEEEE. Trimming removed 4 bases at V and 0 bases at J, with 13 bases between. The whole variable domain, remainder taken from reference TRBV5-6 and TRBJ1-2, is DAGVTQSPTHLIKTRGQQVTLRCSPKSGHDTVSWYQQALGQGPQFIFQYYEEEERQRGNFPDRFSGHQFPNYSSELNVNALLLGDSALYLCASSPFSGANYGYTFGSGTRLTVV.

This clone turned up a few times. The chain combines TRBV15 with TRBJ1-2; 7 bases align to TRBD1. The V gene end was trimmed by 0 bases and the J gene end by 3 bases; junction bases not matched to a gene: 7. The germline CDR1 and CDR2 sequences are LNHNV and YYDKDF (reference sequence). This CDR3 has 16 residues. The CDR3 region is CATSRDRRDSYYGYTF. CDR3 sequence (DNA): TGTGCCACCAGCAGAGATCGCCGGGACAGCTACTATGGCTACACCTTC.

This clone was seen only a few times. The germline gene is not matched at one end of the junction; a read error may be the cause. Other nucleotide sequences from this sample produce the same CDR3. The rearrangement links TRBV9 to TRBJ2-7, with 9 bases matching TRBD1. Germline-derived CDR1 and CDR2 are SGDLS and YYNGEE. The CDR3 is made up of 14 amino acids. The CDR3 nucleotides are TGCGCCAGCAGCCCCGGACAGGGGACGTACGAGCAGTACTTC. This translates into CASSPGQGTYEQYF.

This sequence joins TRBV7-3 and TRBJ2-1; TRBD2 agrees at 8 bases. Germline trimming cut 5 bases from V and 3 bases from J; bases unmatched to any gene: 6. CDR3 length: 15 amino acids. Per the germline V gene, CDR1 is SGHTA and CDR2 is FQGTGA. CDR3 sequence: CASSPTSGDYNEQFF. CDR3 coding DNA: TGTGCCAGCAGCCCCACTAGCGGAGACTACAATGAGCAGTTCTTC.

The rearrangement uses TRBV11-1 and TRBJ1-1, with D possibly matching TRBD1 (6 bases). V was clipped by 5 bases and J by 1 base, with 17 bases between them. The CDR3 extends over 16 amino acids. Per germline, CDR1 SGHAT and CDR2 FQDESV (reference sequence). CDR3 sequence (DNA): TGTGCCAGCAGCGTCATATTACAGGGAACGAACACTGAAGCTTTCTTT. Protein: CASSVILQGTNTEAFF.